These 5 T cell receptor beta chains originate from one sample sequenced in a study of low-dose radiotherapy and immunotherapy resistance in tumors. Time point of the sample: before trial treatment. cDNA synthesis used a TRAV/TRBV-specific primer set for both chains. For amplifying TCRs, the PCR ran for approximately 18 cycles with Phusion, which was used together with a constant-region primer and the adapter on the V primers. Each CDR3 protein gets one entry after TCRdb re-called the reads with MiXCR. Seen here are roughly 60,000 distinct CDR3 sequences, almost 25% observed once, and the top ten hold around 5%. Sequenced material: PBMCs, taken before treatment. The source is a male donor with prostate cancer.

V is TRBV7-2 and J is TRBJ2-5; 8 bases match TRBD2. V gave up 6 bases and J gave up 7 bases; unmatched junction bases: 4. The CDR3 runs 12 residues. Germline CDR1 and CDR2: SGHTA and FQGNSA. The CDR3 region has the DNA TGTGCCAGCAGTTCGGGGGGGGCGACCCAGTACTTC. Protein: CASSSGGATQYF.

In its sample, this clonotype was seen many times. The chain joins TRBV9 to TRBJ2-4, with a possible D match to TRBD1 (5 bases). The CDR3 extends over 17 amino acids. Germline CDR1 and CDR2: SGDLS and YYNGEE. The V and J ends lost 3 bases and 0 bases respectively, with 16 bases between them. As DNA, the CDR3 is TGTGCCAGCAGCGCCCTTTCCAGGGTTGAAGCCAAAAACATTCAGTACTTC. This gives the protein CASSALSRVEAKNIQYF.

This chain joins TRBV24-1 and TRBJ2-5, with 9 bases that match TRBD1. The trim removed 4 bases at V and 3 bases at J, leaving 8 bases unmatched. The CDR3 spans 16 residues. Germline V lookup: CDR1 KGHDR, CDR2 SFDVKD. The CDR3 DNA reads TGTGCCACCAGTGACCAGGGACAGGGCGGGGAAGAGACCCAGTACTTC. This encodes CATSDQGQGGEETQYF.

This clonotype was counted at least ten times. V is TRBV4-1 and J is TRBJ2-7; unclear D gene. In germline, CDR1 is MGHRA, CDR2 YSYEKL. The CDR3 covers 15 residues. V was clipped by 0 bases and J by 7 bases, with 16 bases between them. CDR3 DNA sequence: TGCGCCAGCAGCCAAGATAGGGTAGCCCTCGGGGAGCAGTACTTC. Protein sequence: CASSQDRVALGEQYF.

This clonotype was counted at least ten times. The chain uses TRBV5-1 and TRBJ1-4; D not resolved. Deletions cut 5 bases from V and 7 bases from J, with 18 bases between. CDR1 and CDR2 from the germline V gene are SGHRS and YFSETQ. CDR3 length: 15 amino acids. CDR3 protein: CASRGSSLTGEKLFF. In DNA form, the CDR3 reads TGCGCCAGCAGAGGGTCGAGCCTCACGGGTGAAAAACTGTTTTTT.